Listed below are T cell receptor beta chains from one sample, sequenced in a study of human T cells and chemical hapten exposure. TCRdb ran MiXCR on the RACE reads and lists one entry per CDR3 protein. Of 250,000 or so distinct CDR3 sequences listed, around 7% are singletons. The sample consisted of whole blood, taken in connection with sensitization to the hapten diphenylcyclopropenone (DPC). These receptors came from a man younger than 35 with alopecia areata. Some clones in this sample may be carry-over from other donors' samples. Each CDR3 is given with its conserved first and last residue. D genes are given only for firm matches. Not every row has a clone size; where given, it reads once, few, many or a size class.

D,J,V,size,CDR3,DNA
NA,TRBJ1-3,TRBV20-1,NA,CSARDGFRDSGNTIYF,TGCAGTGCTAGAGATGGATTTCGGGACTCTGGAAACACCATATATTTT
TRBD1,TRBJ1-5,TRBV20-1,few,CSAQDRARYSNQPQHF,TGCAGTGCCCAAGACAGGGCTCGCTATAGCAATCAGCCCCAGCATTTT
NA,TRBJ2-7,TRBV7-2,NA,CASSLYTGTYEQYF,TGTGCCAGCAGCTTATACACAGGAACCTACGAGCAGTACTTC
TRBD1,TRBJ2-7,TRBV27,few,CASSLDRFYEQYF,TGTGCCAGCAGTCTGGACAGGTTCTACGAGCAGTACTTC
NA,TRBJ2-7,TRBV29-1,many,CSVEGTSYEQYF,TGCAGCGTTGAAGGGACGAGTTACGAGCAGTACTTC
NA,TRBJ2-1,TRBV12-3/TRBV12-4,few,CATKRGGRRGYNEQFF,TGTGCTACCAAGCGAGGGGGGAGACGTGGGTACAATGAGCAGTTCTTC
TRBD1,TRBJ2-2,TRBV7-6,NA,CVSSSRQGARTGELFF,TGTGTCAGCAGCTCGCGACAGGGGGCGCGGACCGGGGAGCTGTTTTTT
TRBD1,TRBJ2-5,TRBV5-1,NA,CASSQGQGDSGTQYF,TGCGCCAGCAGCCAAGGACAGGGCGATTCCGGGACCCAGTACTTC
TRBD1,TRBJ2-1,TRBV5-1,many,CASSTNRGSYNEQFF,TGCGCCAGCAGCACGAACAGGGGTTCCTACAATGAGCAGTTCTTC
NA,TRBJ2-3,TRBV6-6,NA,CASTPWGVPSTDTQYF,TGTGCCAGCACCCCTTGGGGCGTACCTAGCACAGATACGCAGTATTTT